This T cell receptor beta chain is from a study of shared clonotypes between healthy human individuals. Study-wide points: The sharing of 4.5% to 5% of naive CD4 clonotypes was seen across a handful of donors. Compared with clonotypes that all four donors shared, non-shared clonotypes had lower generation probabilities.

Naive CD45RA+ and memory CD45RA-negative subsets were split from CD4+ cells. In the study's own analysis: There were no quality scores in the junction-only immunoSEQ sequences, so filtering differed. The protocol was immunoSEQ multiplex PCR, while the TCRdb copy is restricted to in-frame clones and leaves out a portion. That table is the source of V, J and clone size, and D and trimming were worked out from the DNA. The top ten hold about 0.13% of the sample, which has about 2.4 million clones, more than 80% seen once. The CDR3 runs to 12 residues. CDR1 is SGHRS and CDR2 is YFSETQ in the germline V gene. Trimming took 5 bases from V and 4 from J, leaving 8 bases between them. To note about this clone: Its antigen is as yet unknown.

V is TRBV5-1 and J is TRBJ2-3; possible D gene TRBD1, 6 bases. Sample: naive CD4+ T cells sorted from blood. The sample's subset: CD45RA+ positively selected. The receptor's source is a man aged 18 to 30 in good health. CDR3 loop: CASRPGADTQYF. In DNA, the CDR3 is TGCGCCAGCAGGCCAGGGGCAGATACGCAGTATTTT.